A selection of T cell receptor beta chains follows, all from one sample in a study of blood T cell repertoires in COVID-19. Here immunoSEQ multiplex PCR was the method, and the copy in TCRdb shows in-frame clones only, minus some. The data hold 6,000 or so clones, with around 89% observed a single time. The source material was peripheral blood. The receptors were sampled from a human donor in a cohort sampled during active COVID-19. The CDR3 runs from the conserved cysteine through the conserved F or W. Fields, in order: V gene, J gene, CDR3 protein.

V: TRBV9; J: TRBJ2-7; CDR3: CASSISTGFYEQYF
V: TRBV18; J: TRBJ2-7; CDR3: CASSPNRGGYEQYF
V: TRBV27; J: TRBJ2-1; CDR3: CASSSGTSGYYNEQFF
V: TRBV28; J: TRBJ2-1; CDR3: CASSLTVTGLYNEQFF
V: TRBV19; J: TRBJ1-1; CDR3: CASSRRGGNTEAFF
V: TRBV4-2; J: TRBJ1-3; CDR3: CASSQAQGAGTVSGNTIYF
V: TRBV28; J: TRBJ2-3; CDR3: CASYSGGRIGARTDTQYF
V: TRBV9; J: TRBJ1-2; CDR3: CASSVVPGGAGGYTF
V: TRBV6-5; J: TRBJ1-2; CDR3: CASSYVSGQGGYTF
V: TRBV15; J: TRBJ2-6; CDR3: CATSRGAGANVLTF